A selection of T cell receptor beta chains follows, all from one sample in a study of cytomegalovirus exposure and HLA in healthy donors. Here immunoSEQ multiplex PCR was the method, and the copy in TCRdb shows in-frame clones only, minus some. The data show 190,000 or so clones, with roughly 78% seen just once and 0.65% held by the top ten. Sequencing was performed on PBMCs. Source of these receptors: a boy younger than 18 in good health and CMV-seronegative. Both conserved end residues are part of each CDR3. The D gene is left open where the match is weak. Clone size is not always given. Where it is, it says once, few, many or a class for expanded clones.

D gene,J gene,V gene,clone size,CDR3 protein,CDR3 DNA
TRBD1,TRBJ1-2,TRBV18,NA,CASSPLRQGALYYGYTF,TGTGCCAGCTCACCTCTGCGACAGGGGGCCCTCTACTATGGCTACACCTTC
TRBD2,TRBJ2-1,TRBV9,NA,CASSSRTSGSNEQFF,TGTGCCAGCAGCTCGCGGACTAGCGGGAGCAATGAGCAGTTCTTC
TRBD1,TRBJ1-2,TRBV7-2,NA,CASRGMTGVFYGYTF,TGTGCCAGCAGGGGGATGACAGGGGTCTTCTATGGCTACACCTTC
TRBD1,TRBJ1-1,TRBV27,NA,CASSFGQENTAAFF,TGTGCCAGCAGTTTCGGACAGGAAAACACTGCAGCTTTCTTT
TRBD1,TRBJ2-7,TRBV7-9,NA,CASSLVDRGLFGNEQYF,TGTGCCAGCAGCTTAGTAGACAGGGGGCTGTTCGGGAACGAGCAGTACTTC
TRBD2,TRBJ2-1,TRBV11-2,NA,CASSWREERNEQFF,TGTGCCAGCAGCTGGCGGGAGGAGAGGAATGAGCAGTTCTTC
TRBD1,TRBJ2-2,TRBV7-6,NA,CASSPRDRGFTGELFF,TGTGCCAGCAGCCCCCGGGACAGGGGGTTTACCGGGGAGCTGTTTTTT
NA,TRBJ1-4,TRBV7-9,few,CASSLVSGEGEKLFF,TGTGCCAGCAGCTTAGTATCGGGGGAAGGTGAAAAACTGTTTTTT
NA,TRBJ1-1,TRBV7-9,NA,CSSKEGNTEAFF,TGTTCCAGCAAGGAGGGGAACACTGAAGCTTTCTTT
NA,TRBJ1-5,TRBV30,NA,CAWSVGVASQQHF,TGTGCCTGGAGTGTAGGGGTGGCTTCACAGCAGCATTTT
NA,TRBJ1-1,TRBV5-1,NA,CASSPAENEAFF,TGCGCCAGCAGCCCCGCGGAAAACGAGGCTTTCTTT
NA,TRBJ1-1,TRBV7-2,NA,CASSLYSVNTEAFF,TGTGCCAGCAGCTTATATTCGGTGAACACTGAAGCTTTCTTT
NA,TRBJ2-7,TRBV10-3,once,CAISESEGTRDEQYF,TGTGCCATCAGTGAGTCTGAGGGAACGCGGGACGAGCAGTACTTC
TRBD1,TRBJ1-1,TRBV6-5,NA,CASSYSKQGGEAFF,TGTGCCAGCAGTTACTCGAAACAGGGGGGTGAAGCTTTCTTT
NA,TRBJ1-5,TRBV6-5,NA,CASSYWGGGQPQHF,TGTGCCAGCAGTTATTGGGGGGGTGGACAGCCCCAGCATTTT
TRBD2,TRBJ2-3,TRBV7-3,few,CASSPQAGVVYTQYF,TGTGCCAGCAGCCCCCAGGCGGGAGTCGTATATACGCAGTATTTT
NA,TRBJ1-3,TRBV4-3,NA,CASSRQSSGNTIYF,TGCGCCAGCAGCCGACAGTCTTCTGGAAACACCATATATTTT
NA,TRBJ2-5,TRBV10-2,NA,CASSALGGETQYF,TGCGCCAGCAGTGCCCTGGGCGGGGAGACCCAGTACTTC
NA,TRBJ2-5,TRBV6-5,NA,CASSPGLQETQYF,TGTGCCAGCAGCCCCGGACTCCAAGAGACCCAGTACTTC
NA,TRBJ1-1,TRBV5-6,NA,CASSLGHANTEAFF,TGTGCCAGCAGCTTGGGACATGCGAACACTGAAGCTTTCTTT
TRBD2,TRBJ2-7,TRBV7-3,NA,CASSLTGAGGEQYF,TGTGCCAGCAGCTTAACGGGGGCGGGAGGCGAGCAGTACTTC
TRBD2,TRBJ2-7,TRBV25-1,NA,CASMGVLAGGYEQYF,TGTGCCAGCATGGGAGTACTAGCGGGAGGCTACGAGCAGTACTTC
TRBD2,TRBJ2-7,TRBV13,NA,CASSRTSGVYEQYF,TGTGCCAGCAGTCGGACTAGCGGAGTCTACGAGCAGTACTTC
TRBD1,TRBJ2-2,TRBV19,NA,CATLPRQGTGELFF,TGTGCCACCCTGCCGCGACAGGGGACCGGGGAGCTGTTTTTT
TRBD1,TRBJ1-4,TRBV19,NA,CASSGGQGDGEKLFF,TGTGCCAGTAGTGGCGGACAGGGGGATGGTGAAAAACTGTTTTTT
TRBD1,TRBJ2-1,TRBV5-1,NA,CASSLTGADPNEQFF,TGCGCCAGCAGCTTGACAGGGGCGGACCCTAATGAGCAGTTCTTC
NA,TRBJ1-1,TRBV29-1,NA,CSMEKGEGGTEAFF,TGCAGCATGGAAAAAGGGGAGGGCGGCACTGAAGCTTTCTTT
NA,TRBJ1-3,TRBV12-5,NA,CASGYPIKPPGGGGNTIYF,TGTGCTAGTGGTTACCCCATCAAACCCCCGGGTGGGGGGGGGAACACCATATATTTT
NA,TRBJ1-2,TRBV6-1,once,CASSDYSNYGYTF,TGTGCCAGCAGTGATTACTCAAACTATGGCTACACCTTC
NA,TRBJ1-5,TRBV5-8,NA,CASSLQGIANQPQHF,TGTGCCAGCAGCTTGCAGGGGATTGCCAATCAGCCCCAGCATTTT
TRBD2,TRBJ2-7,TRBV4-1,NA,CASSQEPPSGSSHEQYF,TGCGCCAGCAGCCAAGAACCCCCCAGCGGGAGTTCCCACGAGCAGTACTTC
TRBD2,TRBJ2-3,TRBV19,NA,CASSIPPMASGRIGTDTQYF,TGTGCCAGTAGTATCCCCCCTATGGCTAGCGGGAGAATCGGCACAGATACGCAGTATTTT
TRBD1,TRBJ1-1,TRBV27,NA,CASSSGGLAFF,TGTGCCAGCAGTTCAGGGGGGTTAGCTTTCTTT
NA,TRBJ1-2,TRBV7-9,NA,CSSSLASGIWANYGYTF,TGTTCCAGCAGCTTAGCATCCGGGATATGGGCTAACTATGGCTACACCTTC
NA,TRBJ2-7,TRBV5-1,NA,CASSFGNGQGLREQYF,NA
NA,TRBJ1-1,TRBV5-1,NA,CASSPSGGRYTEAFF,TGCGCCAGCAGCCCCTCCGGGGGAAGGTACACTGAAGCTTTCTTT
TRBD1,TRBJ1-2,TRBV11-2,NA,CASSSGTGASYGYTF,TGTGCCAGCAGCTCCGGGACAGGGGCGAGTTATGGCTACACCTTC
TRBD2,TRBJ2-3,TRBV7-7,NA,CASSQSSGRASDTQYF,TGTGCTAGCAGCCAATCTAGCGGGAGGGCCTCGGATACGCAGTATTTT
TRBD1,TRBJ1-5,TRBV5-1,NA,CASSLTGLDQPQHF,TGCGCCAGCAGCCTGACAGGGCTAGATCAGCCCCAGCATTTT
TRBD1,TRBJ1-6,TRBV6-5,NA,CASSPGQRNSPLHF,TGTGCCAGCAGTCCGGGACAGCGAAATTCACCCCTCCACTTT
NA,TRBJ2-1,TRBV11-2,NA,CASSLTGSGFNEQFF,TGTGCCAGCAGCTTAACAGGGTCCGGCTTCAATGAGCAGTTCTTC
TRBD1,TRBJ2-7,TRBV9,NA,CASSGRDRVDEQYF,TGTGCCAGCAGCGGCCGGGACAGGGTCGACGAGCAGTACTTC
NA,TRBJ1-1,TRBV30,NA,CAWSAEMNTEAFF,TGTGCCTGGAGTGCCGAGATGAACACTGAAGCTTTCTTT
TRBD1,TRBJ2-1,TRBV5-1,NA,CASSLAGTGYNEQFF,TGCGCCAGCAGCTTGGCCGGGACAGGGTACAATGAGCAGTTCTTC
NA,TRBJ1-4,TRBV21-1,NA,CASSKERETAVEKLFF,TGTGCCAGCAGCAAAGAACGCGAGACAGCAGTTGAAAAACTGTTTTTT
NA,TRBJ2-3,TRBV29-1,NA,CSVGTTGSPDTQYF,TGCAGCGTTGGGACTACGGGGAGCCCAGATACGCAGTATTTT
NA,TRBJ1-1,TRBV11-1,NA,CASSSVSRSKGTEAFF,TGTGCCAGCAGCTCCGTAAGCCGCAGTAAGGGGACTGAAGCTTTCTTT
NA,TRBJ1-6,TRBV2,once,CASIALTPGGMDSPLHF,TGTGCCAGCATCGCGTTAACCCCCGGGGGAATGGATTCACCCCTCCACTTT
TRBD1,TRBJ1-2,TRBV30,NA,CAWSPTGGYGGYTF,TGTGCCTGGAGTCCTACAGGGGGTTATGGGGGCTACACCTTC
TRBD2,TRBJ2-7,TRBV2,NA,CASHWSGTHCEQYF,TGTGCCAGCCATTGGAGCGGGACGCACTGCGAGCAGTACTTC
TRBD1,TRBJ1-1,TRBV6-1,NA,CASSGTGDNTEAFF,TGTGCCAGCAGTGGGACAGGGGATAACACTGAAGCTTTCTTT
TRBD1,TRBJ1-6,TRBV2,NA,CAIGGTGGRPLHF,TGTGCCATCGGGGGGACAGGAGGAAGACCCCTCCACTTT
NA,TRBJ1-5,TRBV19,NA,CASIPDRSGQPQHF,TGTGCCAGTATCCCCGACAGGTCGGGTCAGCCCCAGCATTTT
NA,TRBJ2-3,TRBV11-3,NA,CASSSRDSDTQYF,TGTGCCAGCAGCTCCCGGGACTCCGATACGCAGTATTTT
NA,TRBJ2-3,TRBV11-2,NA,CASSVSGVLTDTQYF,TGTGCCAGCAGCGTATCAGGGGTCCTCACAGATACGCAGTATTTT
NA,TRBJ1-4,TRBV7-9,once,CASSSPSGGHDEKLFF,TGTGCCAGCAGCTCCCCATCCGGGGGTCATGATGAAAAACTGTTTTTT
TRBD1,TRBJ1-2,TRBV2,NA,CASSGRGQTNGYTF,TGTGCCAGCAGTGGACGGGGACAGACGAATGGCTACACCTTC